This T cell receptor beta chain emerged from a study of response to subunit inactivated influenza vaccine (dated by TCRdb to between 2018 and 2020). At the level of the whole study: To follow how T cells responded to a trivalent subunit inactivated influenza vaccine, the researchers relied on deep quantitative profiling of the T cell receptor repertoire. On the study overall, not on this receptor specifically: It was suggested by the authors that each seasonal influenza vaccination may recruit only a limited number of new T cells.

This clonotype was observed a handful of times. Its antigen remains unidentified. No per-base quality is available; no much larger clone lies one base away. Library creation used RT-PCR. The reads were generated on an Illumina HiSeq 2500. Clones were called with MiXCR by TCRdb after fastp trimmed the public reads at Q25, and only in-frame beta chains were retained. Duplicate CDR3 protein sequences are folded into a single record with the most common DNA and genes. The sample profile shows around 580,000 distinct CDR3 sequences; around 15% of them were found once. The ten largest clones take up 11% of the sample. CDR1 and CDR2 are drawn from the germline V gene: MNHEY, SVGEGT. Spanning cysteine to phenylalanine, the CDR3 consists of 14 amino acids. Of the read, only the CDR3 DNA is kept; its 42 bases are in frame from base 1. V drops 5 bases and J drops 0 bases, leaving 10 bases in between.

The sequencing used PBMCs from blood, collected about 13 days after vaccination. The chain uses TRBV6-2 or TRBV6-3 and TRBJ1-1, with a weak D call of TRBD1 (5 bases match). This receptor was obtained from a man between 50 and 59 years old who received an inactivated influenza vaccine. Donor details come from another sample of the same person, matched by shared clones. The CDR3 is CASSGTPMNTEAFF. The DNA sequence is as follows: TGTGCCAGCAGTGGGACTCCTATGAACACTGAAGCTTTCTTT.